The next 28 T cell receptor beta chains were all read from a single sample in a study of T cell changes during pregnancy in multiple sclerosis (dated by TCRdb to about 2019). Libraries were built with the immunoSEQ multiplex PCR assay. TCRdb retrieved this table from immuneACCESS and kept in-frame rearrangements only. Not all clones are present; in checked studies, unresolved V genes account for under half, and no reason is known for the remainder. The sample table contains roughly 41,000 clones; only one count was recorded for roughly 90% of them. The ten largest clones capture around 7% of the sample. Source: CD8+ T cells from peripheral blood mononuclear cells, taken in the third trimester of pregnancy. The receptors were gathered from a female donor with multiple sclerosis, enrolled in a pregnancy study.

This chain joins TRBV9 and TRBJ1-6, with TRBD1 matching over 8 bases. This CDR3 is 18 amino acids long. The V gene's germline CDR1 is SGDLS and CDR2 YYNGEE. V was clipped by 3 bases and J by 7 bases; unmatched bases: 15. In DNA, the CDR3 is TGTGCCAGCAGCGCCCAACCAACCGGGACAGGATTCAATTCACCCCTCCACTTT. This encodes CASSAQPTGTGFNSPLHF.

V is TRBV28 and J is TRBJ1-2; D might be TRBD1 (6 bases). The CDR3 consists of 14 residues. Trimming cost V 3 bases and J 5 bases, with 13 bases left between them. CDR1 and CDR2 from the germline V gene are MDHEN and SYDVKM. The CDR3 region has the DNA TGTGCCAGCAGTTTCGCCGGGGGGCAGTATGGCTACACCTTC. This encodes CASSFAGGQYGYTF.

The CDR3: CASSYPDSNEKLFF. The DNA of the CDR3 is TGTGCCAGCAGTTACCCCGACAGTAATGAAAAACTGTTTTTT. V and J are TRBV6-6 and TRBJ1-4; a possible D gene is TRBD1 (5 bases). V lost 2 bases to trimming and J lost 4 bases, with 8 bases between them. CDR1 and CDR2 from the germline V gene are MNHNY and SVGAGI (reference sequence). The CDR3 runs to 14 residues.

As to this clone: Other DNA sequences in this specimen translate into the identical CDR3. The chain joins TRBV9 to TRBJ2-7, with 9 bases identical to TRBD1. This CDR3 region has 14 residues. Germline V gene lookup returns CDR1 SGDLS and CDR2 YYNGEE. Trimming cost V 2 bases and J 5 bases; bases outside gene matches: 5. The chain's CDR3 is CASSVGGQGNEQYF. CDR3 coding DNA: TGTGCCAGCAGCGTTGGGGGACAGGGTAACGAGCAGTACTTC.

Ten or more counts support this clone. The rearrangement uses TRBV13 and TRBJ2-7; D is perhaps TRBD2 (7 bases). Germline CDR1 reads PRHDT; CDR2 reads FYEKMQ (reference sequence). V lost 5 bases and J 2 bases, leaving 13 bases between the germline ends. This CDR3 spans 14 amino acids. The CDR3 nucleotides read TGTGCCAGCAGCGGTGGGGGGGGGCCCTACGAGCAGTACTTC. It translates to CASSGGGGPYEQYF.

J is TRBJ2-1 and V is TRBV13; 13 nucleotides agree with TRBD2. Germline V gene lookup returns CDR1 PRHDT and CDR2 FYEKMQ (reference sequence). The CDR3 sequence is 19 residues long. J was trimmed by 5 bases and V by 6 bases; bases with no gene match: 16. The CDR3 DNA reads as TGTGCCAGCAGGCAAACTAGCGGGAGGGCCTCGGATCGGGACAATGAGCAGTTCTTC. Its translation: CASRQTSGRASDRDNEQFF. The entire variable domain, with the rest obtained from reference TRBV13 and TRBJ2-1, is as follows: AAGVIQSPRHLIKEKRETATLKCYPIPRHDTVYWYQQGPGQDPQFLISFYEKMQSDKGSIPDRFSAQQFSDYHSELNMSSLELGDSALYFCASRQTSGRASDRDNEQFFGPGTRLTVL.

The DNA of the CDR3 is TGTGCCAGCAGCACATACTCGGTGCGGAGCTCCTATAATTCACCCCTCCACTTT. Protein sequence: CASSTYSVRSSYNSPLHF. The V and J genes are TRBV7-2 and TRBJ1-6; unclear D gene. Germline CDR1 reads SGHTA; CDR2 reads FQGNSA. The CDR3 is 18 amino acids. With 5 bases removed from V and 0 bases from J, the gap between germline ends came to 17 bases.

DNA for the CDR3: TGTGCCAGCAGCCGCGGACTAGAGGGGGGAGGGACCGGGGAGCTGTTTTTT. Translation gives CASSRGLEGGGTGELFF. The gene calls are TRBV28 and TRBJ2-2, with a possible D match to TRBD2 (7 bases). The V end lost 6 bases, the J end lost 5 bases, and 22 bases lay between the germline ends. CDR3 length equals 17 residues. Germline V CDR1 and CDR2: MDHEN, SYDVKM.

This rearrangement joins TRBV28 to TRBJ2-1, with D possibly being TRBD2 (5 bases). CDR1 and CDR2 (germline): MDHEN, SYDVKM. The CDR3 totals 14 residues. V was cut by 6 bases and J by 3 bases, with 12 bases left in between. Here the CDR3 reads CASSPGEGYNEQFF. The CDR3 DNA follows: TGTGCCAGCAGCCCCGGAGAGGGCTACAATGAGCAGTTCTTC.

CDR3 region: CASARTGGDTYEQYF. CDR3 nucleotide sequence: TGCGCCAGCGCCAGAACAGGGGGAGACACCTACGAGCAGTACTTC. V gene TRBV4-1 combines with J gene TRBJ2-7; 8 bases line up with TRBD1. Germline CDR1 is MGHRA and CDR2 is YSYEKL. CDR3 length equals 15 residues. J gave up 2 bases and V 8 bases, and 11 bases lay outside the gene matches.

In DNA form, the CDR3 reads TGTGCCAGCAGCCTGGGGCACCGGACAGACAATGAGCAGTTCTTC. Amino acid sequence: CASSLGHRTDNEQFF. The V and J genes are TRBV13 and TRBJ2-1; D is perhaps TRBD1 (6 bases). Trimming removed 5 bases from V and 5 bases from J, with 16 bases in between. CDR1 PRHDT and CDR2 FYEKMQ come from the germline V gene (reference sequence). The CDR3 has 15 residues.

The chain uses TRBV11-2 and TRBJ2-3; D is perhaps TRBD2 (6 bases). The CDR3 has 15 residues. Per the germline V gene, CDR1 is SGHAT and CDR2 is FQNNGV. Trimming stripped 2 bases from V and 0 bases from J, with 9 bases between. The CDR3 is CASSLTGTSTDTQYF. The CDR3 DNA is TGTGCCAGCAGCTTAACCGGGACTAGCACAGATACGCAGTATTTT.

This clone has only one observation. The V and J genes are TRBV4-1 and TRBJ2-4; D might be TRBD1 (6 bases). The V gene lost 5 bases and the J gene lost 6 bases, with 11 bases spanning the gap. Per germline, CDR1 MGHRA and CDR2 YSYEKL. The CDR3 runs 13 residues. The CDR3 here is CASSLGARNIQYF. Written as DNA, the CDR3 is TGCGCCAGCAGCTTGGGGGCCCGAAACATTCAGTACTTC.

V gene TRBV15 combines with J gene TRBJ2-5; D possibly corresponds to TRBD2 (5 bases). The CDR3 totals 15 residues. Deletions cut 0 bases from V and 2 bases from J, with 10 bases between. CDR1 and CDR2 (germline): LNHNV, YYDKDF (reference sequence). The CDR3 sequence is CATSREDYIQETQYF. The CDR3 coding sequence is TGTGCCACCAGCAGAGAAGACTACATTCAAGAGACCCAGTACTTC.

The chain links TRBV9 to TRBJ2-7, with a possible D match to TRBD2 (5 bases). Deletions cut 4 bases from V and 5 bases from J, with 16 bases between. The CDR3 runs 14 residues. Germline-derived CDR1 and CDR2 are SGDLS and YYNGEE. CDR3 DNA sequence: TGTGCCAGCAGCCCATCGCCGGACTTAGACGAGCAGTACTTC. Residues: CASSPSPDLDEQYF.

The rearrangement links TRBV6-6 to TRBJ2-7; D not resolved. CDR1 is MNHNY, CDR2 SVGAGI, per germline (reference sequence). Between the trimmed V and J ends, which lost 4 bases and 3 bases, there was a span of 4 bases. The CDR3 is 11 residues long. As DNA, the CDR3 is TGTGCCAGCAGTTCTATCTACGAGCAGTACTTC. Protein product: CASSSIYEQYF.

The gene calls are TRBV29-1 and TRBJ2-7; no clear D gene. CDR1 is SQVTM, CDR2 ANQGSEA, per germline. The V gene lost 4 bases and the J gene lost 1 base, with 5 bases spanning the gap. This CDR3 contains 11 residues. CDR3: CSVGSSYEQYF. The CDR3 bases are TGCAGCGTTGGGAGTTCCTACGAGCAGTACTTC.

The rearrangement joins TRBV27 to TRBJ2-7; 7 nucleotides line up with TRBD1. Trimming at V came to 6 bases and at J to 3 bases, leaving 11 bases not matched to a gene. The CDR3 loop spans 15 amino acids. CDR1 and CDR2 from the germline V gene are MNHEY and SMNVEV (reference sequence). CDR3 bases: TGTGCCAGCAGAACCCCCGACAGGGCGGGCTACGAGCAGTACTTC. This translates into CASRTPDRAGYEQYF.

The rearrangement uses TRBV4-3 and TRBJ2-7; 7 bases line up with TRBD1. CDR1 and CDR2 (germline): LGHNA, YSLEER. With V trimmed by 6 bases and J by 1 base, 12 bases remained unmatched. There are 16 residues in the CDR3. CDR3 sequence: CASSPGTGTDSYEQYF. The CDR3 coding sequence is TGCGCCAGCAGTCCGGGGACCGGGACAGATTCCTACGAGCAGTACTTC.

The CDR3 reads CSVATGASTDTQYF. The CDR3 coding sequence is TGCAGCGTCGCCACAGGAGCTAGCACAGATACGCAGTATTTT. The rearrangement links TRBV29-1 to TRBJ2-3; TRBD1 is a possible D gene (5 bases). CDR3 length: 14 amino acids. Germline CDR1 reads SQVTM; CDR2 reads ANQGSEA. Trimming stripped 6 bases from V and 0 bases from J, with 13 bases between.

V and J are TRBV9 and TRBJ2-1; D is perhaps TRBD2 (6 bases). Trimming cost V 0 bases and J 2 bases, with 18 bases left between them. The CDR3 runs 18 residues. CDR1 is SGDLS, CDR2 YYNGEE, per germline. The CDR3 here is CASSVGEDYDDPYNEQFF. The CDR3 DNA follows: TGTGCCAGCAGCGTAGGAGAGGACTACGATGACCCCTACAATGAGCAGTTCTTC.

The table lists this clone with a few counts. The rearrangement links TRBV4-1 to TRBJ1-2; D is possibly TRBD1 (5 bases). The CDR3 consists of 14 residues. The germline CDR1 and CDR2 sequences are MGHRA and YSYEKL. The V end lost 0 bases, the J end lost 8 bases, and 13 bases lay between the germline ends. Written as DNA, the CDR3 is TGCGCCAGCAGCCAAGATCTAGGGGATTGGGGCTACACCTTC. It codes for CASSQDLGDWGYTF.

The rearrangement links TRBV7-9 to TRBJ2-2; 9 positions match TRBD1. Losses at the gene ends were 4 bases for V and 5 bases for J; bases not matched to a gene: 14. Germline V CDR1 and CDR2: SEHNR, FQNEAQ (reference sequence). The CDR3 loop spans 18 amino acids. The CDR3 loop is CASSSLAQQGARTGELFF. The CDR3 nucleotides are TGTGCCAGCAGCTCCCTCGCCCAACAGGGGGCTCGAACCGGGGAGCTGTTTTTT.

The chain couples TRBV29-1 to TRBJ2-3; 15 bases are a match to TRBD2. The V gene's germline CDR1 is SQVTM and CDR2 ANQGSEA. The V gene end was trimmed by 3 bases and the J gene end by 5 bases; junction bases not matched to a gene: 6. The CDR3 sequence is 16 residues long. DNA for the CDR3: TGCAGCGTTGAGAGGACTAGCGGGAGGGGTCGAGATACGCAGTATTTT. This gives the protein CSVERTSGRGRDTQYF.

V usage is TRBV29-1 and J usage is TRBJ2-7, with D possibly TRBD1 on 5 matching bases. V was cut by 2 bases and J by 7 bases, with 21 bases left in between. This CDR3 is 15 amino acids long. Looked up from germline, CDR1 is SQVTM and CDR2 is ANQGSEA. CDR3 sequence reads: CSVESGAVRAGEQYF. CDR3 in DNA: TGCAGCGTTGAAAGTGGGGCAGTCCGGGCCGGGGAGCAGTACTTC.

CDR3 sequence reads: CASSYSYQETQYF. In nucleotides, the CDR3 is TGTGCCAGCAGTTACTCTTATCAAGAGACCCAGTACTTC. The chain joins TRBV6-5 to TRBJ2-5, with D hard to call. Between the trimmed V and J ends, which lost 0 bases and 2 bases, there was a span of 4 bases. The CDR3 consists of 13 residues. CDR1 is MNHEY, CDR2 SVGAGI, per germline.

The gene calls are TRBV11-2 and TRBJ2-1; D might be TRBD2 (5 bases). CDR1 is SGHAT, CDR2 FQNNGV, per germline. V was clipped by 4 bases and J by 9 bases, with 10 bases between them. The CDR3 has 12 residues. CDR3 sequence (DNA): TGTGCCAGCAGCTCGACCGGAGGTGAGCAGTTCTTC. Translation: CASSSTGGEQFF.

This clone was seen a few times. This CDR3 reads CASSETSGGADTQYF. The CDR3 bases are TGTGCCAGCAGTGAAACTAGCGGGGGGGCAGATACGCAGTATTTT. The genes are TRBV6-4 and TRBJ2-3; 13 nucleotides agree with TRBD2. CDR3 size: 15 residues. The germline V gene encodes CDR1 MRHNA and CDR2 SNTAGT. V trimming: 3 bases; J trimming: 4 bases; junction bases outside the gene matches: 1.